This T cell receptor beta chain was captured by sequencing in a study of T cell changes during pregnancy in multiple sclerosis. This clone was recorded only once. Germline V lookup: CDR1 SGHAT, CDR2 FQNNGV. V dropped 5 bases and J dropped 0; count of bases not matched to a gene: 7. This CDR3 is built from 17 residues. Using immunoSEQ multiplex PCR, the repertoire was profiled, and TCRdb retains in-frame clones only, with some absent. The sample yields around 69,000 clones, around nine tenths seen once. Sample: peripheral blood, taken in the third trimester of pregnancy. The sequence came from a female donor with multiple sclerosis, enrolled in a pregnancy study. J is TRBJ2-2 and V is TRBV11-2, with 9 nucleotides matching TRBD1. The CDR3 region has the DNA TGTGCCAGCAGCGGATGGACAGGGGCTGCGAACACCGGGGAGCTGTTTTTT. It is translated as CASSGWTGAANTGELFF.